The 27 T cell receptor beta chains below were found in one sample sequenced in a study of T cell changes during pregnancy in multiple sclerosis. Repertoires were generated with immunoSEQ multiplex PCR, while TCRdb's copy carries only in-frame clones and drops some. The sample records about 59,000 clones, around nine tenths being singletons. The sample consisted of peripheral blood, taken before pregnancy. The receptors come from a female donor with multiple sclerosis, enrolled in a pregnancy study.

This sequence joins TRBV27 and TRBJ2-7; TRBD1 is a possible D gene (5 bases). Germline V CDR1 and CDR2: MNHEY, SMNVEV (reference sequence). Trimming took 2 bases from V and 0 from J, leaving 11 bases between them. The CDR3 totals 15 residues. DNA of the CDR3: TGTGCCAGCAGTTTAGACGGCAGGGCCTCCTACGAGCAGTACTTC. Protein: CASSLDGRASYEQYF.

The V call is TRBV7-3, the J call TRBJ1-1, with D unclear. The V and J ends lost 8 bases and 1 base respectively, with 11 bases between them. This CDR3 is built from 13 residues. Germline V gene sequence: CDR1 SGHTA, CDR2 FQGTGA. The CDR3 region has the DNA TGTGCCAGCGGGGAGGTACCGAACACTGAAGCTTTCTTT. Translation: CASGEVPNTEAFF.

The CDR3 reads CASSEGTGGPNEQYF. In DNA form, the CDR3 reads TGTGCCAGCAGTGAGGGGACAGGGGGCCCGAACGAGCAGTACTTC. V and J are TRBV6-1 and TRBJ2-7; 12 nucleotides line up with TRBD1. This CDR3 is 15 amino acids long. The germline gives CDR1 MNHNS, CDR2 SASEGT. V dropped 3 bases and J dropped 5; count of bases not matched to a gene: 5.

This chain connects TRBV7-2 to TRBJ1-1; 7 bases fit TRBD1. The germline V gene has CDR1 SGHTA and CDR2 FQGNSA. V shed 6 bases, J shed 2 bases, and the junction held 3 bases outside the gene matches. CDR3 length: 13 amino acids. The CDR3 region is CASRTGVNTEAFF. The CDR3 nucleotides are TGTGCCAGCAGAACAGGGGTCAACACTGAAGCTTTCTTT.

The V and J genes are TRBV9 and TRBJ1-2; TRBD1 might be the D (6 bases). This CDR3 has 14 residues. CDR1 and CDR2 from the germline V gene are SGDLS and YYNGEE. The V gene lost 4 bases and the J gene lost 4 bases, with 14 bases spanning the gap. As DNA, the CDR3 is TGTGCCAGCAGCAGAGACAGGAGCCTCTATGGCTACACCTTC. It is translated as CASSRDRSLYGYTF.

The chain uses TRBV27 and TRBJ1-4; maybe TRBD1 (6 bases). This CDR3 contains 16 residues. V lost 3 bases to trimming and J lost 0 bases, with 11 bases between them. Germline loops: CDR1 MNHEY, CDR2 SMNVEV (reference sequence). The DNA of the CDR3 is TGTGCCAGCAGTTTCAGGGGCCTTCCAACTAATGAAAAACTGTTTTTT. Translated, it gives CASSFRGLPTNEKLFF. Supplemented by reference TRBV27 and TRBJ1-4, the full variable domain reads EAQVTQNPRYLITVTGKKLTVTCSQNMNHEYMSWYRQDPGLGLRQIYYSMNVEVTDKGDVPEGYKVSRKEKRNFPLILESPSPNQTSLYFCASSFRGLPTNEKLFFGSGTQLSVL.

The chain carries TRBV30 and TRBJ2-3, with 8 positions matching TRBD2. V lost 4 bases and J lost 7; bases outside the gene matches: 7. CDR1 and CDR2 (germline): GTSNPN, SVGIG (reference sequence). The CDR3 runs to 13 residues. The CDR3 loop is CAWMTSVGNTQYF. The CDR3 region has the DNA TGTGCCTGGATGACTAGCGTAGGGAATACGCAGTATTTT. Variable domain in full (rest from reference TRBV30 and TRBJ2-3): SQTIHQWPATLVQPVGSPLSLECTVEGTSNPNLYWYRQAAGRGLQLLFYSVGIGQISSEVPQNLSASRPQDRQFILSSKKLLLSDSGFYLCAWMTSVGNTQYFGPGTRLTVL.

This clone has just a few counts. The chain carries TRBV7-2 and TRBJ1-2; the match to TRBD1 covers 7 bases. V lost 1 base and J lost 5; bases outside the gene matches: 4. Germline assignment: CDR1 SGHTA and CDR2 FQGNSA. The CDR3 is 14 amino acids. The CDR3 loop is CASSLGRQGYGYTF. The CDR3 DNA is TGTGCCAGCAGCTTAGGTCGACAGGGTTATGGCTACACCTTC. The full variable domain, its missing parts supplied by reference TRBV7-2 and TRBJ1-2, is GAGVSQSPSNKVTEKGKDVELRCDPISGHTALYWYRQSLGQGLEFLIYFQGNSAPDKSGLPSDRFSAERTGGSVSTLTIQRTQQEDSAVYLCASSLGRQGYGYTFGSGTRLTVV.

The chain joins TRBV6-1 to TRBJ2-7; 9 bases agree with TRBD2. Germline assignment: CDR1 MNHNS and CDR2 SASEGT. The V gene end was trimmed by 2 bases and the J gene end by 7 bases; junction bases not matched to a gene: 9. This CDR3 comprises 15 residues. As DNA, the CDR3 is TGTGCCAGCAGTGAATGGGGCGGGGGGGTTGAAGAGCAGTACTTC. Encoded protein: CASSEWGGGVEEQYF.

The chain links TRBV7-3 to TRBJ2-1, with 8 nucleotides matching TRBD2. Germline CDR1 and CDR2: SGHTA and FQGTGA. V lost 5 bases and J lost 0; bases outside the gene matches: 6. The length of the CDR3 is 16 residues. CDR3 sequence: CASSLHSGGSYNEQFF. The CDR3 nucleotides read TGTGCCAGCAGCCTCCACAGCGGGGGCTCCTACAATGAGCAGTTCTTC. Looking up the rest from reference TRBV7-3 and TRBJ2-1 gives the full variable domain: GAGVSQTPSNKVTEKGKYVELRCDPISGHTALYWYRQSLGQGPEFLIYFQGTGAADDSGLPNDRFFAVRPEGSVSTLKIQRTERGDSAVYLCASSLHSGGSYNEQFFGPGTRLTVL.

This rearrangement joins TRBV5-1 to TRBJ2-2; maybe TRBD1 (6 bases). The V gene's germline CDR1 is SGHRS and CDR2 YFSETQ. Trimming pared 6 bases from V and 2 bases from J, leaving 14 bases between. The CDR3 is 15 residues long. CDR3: CASTPGHQNTGELFF. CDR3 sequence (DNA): TGCGCCAGCACCCCGGGACATCAAAACACCGGGGAGCTGTTTTTT.

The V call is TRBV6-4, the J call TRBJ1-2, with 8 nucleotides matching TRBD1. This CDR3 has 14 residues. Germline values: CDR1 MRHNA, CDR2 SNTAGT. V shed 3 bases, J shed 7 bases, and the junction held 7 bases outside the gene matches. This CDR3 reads CASSEAPGGLGYTF. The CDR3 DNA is TGTGCCAGCAGTGAGGCCCCAGGGGGCCTTGGCTACACCTTC.

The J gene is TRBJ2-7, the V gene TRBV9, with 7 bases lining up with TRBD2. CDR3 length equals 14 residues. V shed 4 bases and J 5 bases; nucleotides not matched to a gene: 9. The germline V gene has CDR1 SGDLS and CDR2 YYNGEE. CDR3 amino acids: CASSPRTSIHEQYF. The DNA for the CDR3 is TGTGCCAGCAGCCCCAGGACTAGTATCCACGAGCAGTACTTC.

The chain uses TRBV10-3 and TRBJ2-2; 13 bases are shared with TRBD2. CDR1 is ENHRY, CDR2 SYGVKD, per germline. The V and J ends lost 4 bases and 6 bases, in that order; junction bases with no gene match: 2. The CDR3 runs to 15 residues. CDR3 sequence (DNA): TGTGCCATCAGTGCCGGGACTAGCGGGGCCGGGGAGCTGTTTTTT. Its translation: CAISAGTSGAGELFF.

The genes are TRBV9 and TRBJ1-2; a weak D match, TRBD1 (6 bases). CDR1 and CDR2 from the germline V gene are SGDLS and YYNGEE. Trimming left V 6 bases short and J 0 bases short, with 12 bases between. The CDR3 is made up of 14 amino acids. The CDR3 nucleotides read TGTGCCAGCACCTTACAGGGCGCTAACTATGGCTACACCTTC. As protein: CASTLQGANYGYTF. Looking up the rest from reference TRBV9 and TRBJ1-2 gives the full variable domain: DSGVTQTPKHLITATGQRVTLRCSPRSGDLSVYWYQQSLDQGLQFLIQYYNGEERAKGNILERFSAQQFPDLHSELNLSSLELGDSALYFCASTLQGANYGYTFGSGTRLTVV.

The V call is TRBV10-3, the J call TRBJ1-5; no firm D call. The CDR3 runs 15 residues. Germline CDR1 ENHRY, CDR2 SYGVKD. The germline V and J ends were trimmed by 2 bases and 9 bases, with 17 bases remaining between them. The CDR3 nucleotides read TGTGCCATCAGTGAGATCGTCGGGGATCTGGGGCCCCAGCATTTT. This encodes CAISEIVGDLGPQHF.

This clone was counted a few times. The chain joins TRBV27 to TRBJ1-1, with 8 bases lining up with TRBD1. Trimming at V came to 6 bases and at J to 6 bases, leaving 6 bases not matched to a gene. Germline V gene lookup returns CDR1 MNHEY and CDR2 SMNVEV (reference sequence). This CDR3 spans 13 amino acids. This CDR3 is CASSFGQGSEAFF. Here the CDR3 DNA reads TGTGCCAGCAGCTTCGGACAGGGCTCTGAAGCTTTCTTT.

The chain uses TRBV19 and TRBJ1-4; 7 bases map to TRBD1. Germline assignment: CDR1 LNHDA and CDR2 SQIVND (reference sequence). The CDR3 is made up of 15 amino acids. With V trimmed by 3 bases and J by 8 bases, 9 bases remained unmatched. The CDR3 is CASSIWETGREKLFF. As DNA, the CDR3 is TGTGCCAGTAGTATTTGGGAGACAGGGAGGGAAAAACTGTTTTTT.

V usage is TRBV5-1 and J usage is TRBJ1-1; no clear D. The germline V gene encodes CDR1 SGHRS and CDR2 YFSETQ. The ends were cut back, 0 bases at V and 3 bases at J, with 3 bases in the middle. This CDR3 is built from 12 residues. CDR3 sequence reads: CASSLGDTEAFF. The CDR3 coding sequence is TGCGCCAGCAGCTTGGGAGACACTGAAGCTTTCTTT.

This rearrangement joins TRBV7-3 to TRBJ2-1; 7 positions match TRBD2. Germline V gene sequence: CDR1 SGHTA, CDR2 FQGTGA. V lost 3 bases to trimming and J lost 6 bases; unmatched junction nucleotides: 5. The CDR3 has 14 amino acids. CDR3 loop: CASSFPSSGNEQFF. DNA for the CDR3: TGTGCCAGCAGCTTCCCCTCTAGCGGCAATGAGCAGTTCTTC.

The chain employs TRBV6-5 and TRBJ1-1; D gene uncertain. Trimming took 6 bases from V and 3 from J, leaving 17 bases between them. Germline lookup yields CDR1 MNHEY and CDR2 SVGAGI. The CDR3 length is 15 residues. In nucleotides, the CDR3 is TGTGCCAGCAGCCCACCTCGTGGAGGGTACACTGAAGCTTTCTTT. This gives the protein CASSPPRGGYTEAFF.

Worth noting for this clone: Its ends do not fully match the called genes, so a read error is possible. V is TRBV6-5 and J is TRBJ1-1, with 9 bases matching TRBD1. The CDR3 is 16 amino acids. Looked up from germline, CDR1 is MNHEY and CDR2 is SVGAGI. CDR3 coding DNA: TGTGCCAGCAGTTACCGCTTACAGGGGGCGAGGACTGGAGCTTTCTTT. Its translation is CASSYRLQGARTGAFF.

The CDR3 sequence is CASSQTSTGELFF. The CDR3, as DNA: TGTGCCAGCAGCCAGACTAGCACCGGGGAGCTGTTTTTT. The genes are TRBV4-2 and TRBJ2-2; D might be TRBD2 (6 bases). Germline V lookup: CDR1 LGHNA, CDR2 YNFKEQ. Trimming stripped 3 bases from V and 4 bases from J, with 6 bases between. There are 13 residues in the CDR3.

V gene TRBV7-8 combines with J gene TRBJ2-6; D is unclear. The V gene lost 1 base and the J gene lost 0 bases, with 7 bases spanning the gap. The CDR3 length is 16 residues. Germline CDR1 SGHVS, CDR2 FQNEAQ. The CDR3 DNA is TGTGCCAGCAGCTTAGTTCGGTTCTCTGGGGCCAACGTCCTGACTTTC. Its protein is CASSLVRFSGANVLTF. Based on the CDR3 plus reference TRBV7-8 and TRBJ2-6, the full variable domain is GAGVSQSPRYKVAKRGQDVALRCDPISGHVSLFWYQQALGQGPEFLTYFQNEAQLDKSGLPSDRFFAERPEGSVSTLKIQRTQQEDSAVYLCASSLVRFSGANVLTFGAGSRLTVL.

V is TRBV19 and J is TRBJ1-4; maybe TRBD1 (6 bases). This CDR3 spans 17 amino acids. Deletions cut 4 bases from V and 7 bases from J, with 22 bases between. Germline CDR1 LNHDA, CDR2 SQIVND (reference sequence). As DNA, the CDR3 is TGTGCCAGTAGTAGTCAAACCTCAGGGGAATTGGGTGAAAAACTGTTTTTT. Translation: CASSSQTSGELGEKLFF.

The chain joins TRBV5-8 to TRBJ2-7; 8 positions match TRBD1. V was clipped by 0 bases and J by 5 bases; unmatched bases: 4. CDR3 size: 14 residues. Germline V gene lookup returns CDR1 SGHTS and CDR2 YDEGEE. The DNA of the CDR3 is TGTGCCAGCAGCTTGGACAGGGGGTGGGACGAGCAGTACTTC. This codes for CASSLDRGWDEQYF. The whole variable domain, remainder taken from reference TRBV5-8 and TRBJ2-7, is EAGVTQSPTHLIKTRGQQATLRCSPISGHTSVYWYQQALGLGLQFLLWYDEGEERNRGNFPPRFSGRQFPNYSSELNVNALELEDSALYLCASSLDRGWDEQYFGPGTRLTVT.

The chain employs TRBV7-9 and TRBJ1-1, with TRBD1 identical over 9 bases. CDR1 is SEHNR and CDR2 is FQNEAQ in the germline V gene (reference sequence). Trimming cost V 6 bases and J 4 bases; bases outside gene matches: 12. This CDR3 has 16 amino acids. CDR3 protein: CASRQGQGRFGTEAFF. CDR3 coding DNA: TGTGCCAGCAGACAGGGACAGGGCAGGTTTGGCACTGAAGCTTTCTTT. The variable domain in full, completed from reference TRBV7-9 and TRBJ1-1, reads DTGVSQNPRHKITKRGQNVTFRCDPISEHNRLYWYRQTLGQGPEFLTYFQNEAQLEKSRLLSDRFSAERPKGSFSTLEIQRTEQGDSAMYLCASRQGQGRFGTEAFFGQGTRLTVV.